This TCR beta chain was identified during a study of regulatory T cells in long-lasting Graves disease. As for time point: persistent/refractory GD, antithyroid drugs over 5 years with positive TRAb. Scientists built the TCR library using RNA that was extracted from PBMCs. The patients were drawn from one endocrinology department in Xi'an, China. Arm-PCR of CDR3 regions and iRepertoire HTBI primers were used to build TCR beta libraries. How the authors handled the data: Roughly 65 TRBV and 11 to 15 TRBJ segments were identified across samples. From the multiplex PCR reads, TCRdb called clonotypes with MiXCR, one entry per CDR3 protein. These V and J calls are TCRdb output, not the study's own analysis. The repertoire consists of almost 350,000 distinct CDR3 sequences, with around a fifth occurring once and the leading ten covering 29%. The sequencing here drew on peripheral blood mononuclear cells (PBMCs), taken when the disease was refractory, from a patient treated with antithyroid drugs. The TCR comes from a female donor with Graves disease.

The CDR3 DNA is TGCGCCAGCAGCCAAGATCGGACAGGGTTCAATGAGCAGTTCTTC. Its protein product is CASSQDRTGFNEQFF. The chain links TRBV4-3 to TRBJ2-1, with 8 bases aligning to TRBD1. Germline CDR1 LGHNA, CDR2 YSLEER. The CDR3 consists of 15 residues. V lost 0 bases to trimming and J lost 6 bases; unmatched junction nucleotides: 4.